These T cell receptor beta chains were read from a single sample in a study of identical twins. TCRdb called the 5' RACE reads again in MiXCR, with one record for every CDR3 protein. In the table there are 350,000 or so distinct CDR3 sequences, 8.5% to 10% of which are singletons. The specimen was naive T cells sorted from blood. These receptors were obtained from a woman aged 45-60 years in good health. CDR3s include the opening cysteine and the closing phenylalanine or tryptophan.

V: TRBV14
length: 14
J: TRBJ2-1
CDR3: CASSESAGGGEQFF

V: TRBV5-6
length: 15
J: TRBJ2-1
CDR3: CASSLLGSLYNEQFF

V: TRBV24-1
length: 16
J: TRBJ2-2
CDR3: CATSDLGQGDAGELFF

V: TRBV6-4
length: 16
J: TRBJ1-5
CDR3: CASSDSGTLRHQPQHF

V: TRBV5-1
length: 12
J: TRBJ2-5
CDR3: CASSLYKETQYF

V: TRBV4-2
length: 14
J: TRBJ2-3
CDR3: CASSQESNTDTQYF

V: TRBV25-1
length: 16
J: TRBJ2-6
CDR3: CASSEYLGAGANVLTF

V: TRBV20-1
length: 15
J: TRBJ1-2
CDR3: CSAKRTGGKNYGYTF

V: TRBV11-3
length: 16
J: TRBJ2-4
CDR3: CASSPTELHAKNIQYF

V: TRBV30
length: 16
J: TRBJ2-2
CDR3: CASRNAGGPYTGELFF

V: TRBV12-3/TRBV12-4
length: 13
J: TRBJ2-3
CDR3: CASGERSTDTQYF

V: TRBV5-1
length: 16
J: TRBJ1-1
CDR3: CASSVGQGAESTEAFF

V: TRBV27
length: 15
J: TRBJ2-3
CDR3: CASSLSTLLRWEQYF

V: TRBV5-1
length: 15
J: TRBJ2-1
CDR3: CASSLAVLTYNEQFF

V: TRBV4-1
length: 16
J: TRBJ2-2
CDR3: CASSQLFGGGTGELFF

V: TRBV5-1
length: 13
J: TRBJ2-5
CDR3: CASSLIGDKTQYF

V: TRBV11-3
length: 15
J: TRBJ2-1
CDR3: CASSLAGGNKDEQFF